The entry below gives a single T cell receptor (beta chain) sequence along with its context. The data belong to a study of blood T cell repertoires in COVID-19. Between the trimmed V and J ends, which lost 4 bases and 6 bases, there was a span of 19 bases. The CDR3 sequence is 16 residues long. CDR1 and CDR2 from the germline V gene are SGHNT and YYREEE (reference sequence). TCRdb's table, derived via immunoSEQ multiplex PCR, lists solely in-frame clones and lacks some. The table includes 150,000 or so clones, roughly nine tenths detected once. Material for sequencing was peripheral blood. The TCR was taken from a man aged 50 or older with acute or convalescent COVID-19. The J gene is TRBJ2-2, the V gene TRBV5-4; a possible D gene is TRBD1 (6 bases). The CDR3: CASSPWGPVGPGELFF. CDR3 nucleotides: TGTGCCAGCAGCCCCTGGGGGCCGGTCGGTCCCGGGGAGCTGTTTTTT. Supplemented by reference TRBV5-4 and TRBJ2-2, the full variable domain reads ETGVTQSPTHLIKTRGQQVTLRCSSQSGHNTVSWYQQALGQGPQFIFQYYREEENGRGNFPPRFSGLQFPNYSSELNVNALELDDSALYLCASSPWGPVGPGELFFGEGSRLTVL.